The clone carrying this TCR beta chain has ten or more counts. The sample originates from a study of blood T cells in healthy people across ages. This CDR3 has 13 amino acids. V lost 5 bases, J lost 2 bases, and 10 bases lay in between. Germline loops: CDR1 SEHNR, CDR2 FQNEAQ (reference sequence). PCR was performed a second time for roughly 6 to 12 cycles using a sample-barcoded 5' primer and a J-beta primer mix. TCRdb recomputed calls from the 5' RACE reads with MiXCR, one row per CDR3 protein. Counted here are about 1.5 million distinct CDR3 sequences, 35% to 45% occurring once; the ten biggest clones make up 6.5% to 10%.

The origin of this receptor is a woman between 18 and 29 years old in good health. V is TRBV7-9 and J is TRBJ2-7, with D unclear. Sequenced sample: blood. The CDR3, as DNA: TGTGCCAGCAGCCACAGATCTACCTACGAGCAGTACTTC. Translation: CASSHRSTYEQYF. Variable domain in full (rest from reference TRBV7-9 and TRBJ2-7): DTGVSQNPRHKITKRGQNVTFRCDPISEHNRLYWYRQTLGQGPEFLTYFQNEAQLEKSRLLSDRFSAERPKGSFSTLEIQRTEQGDSAMYLCASSHRSTYEQYFGPGTRLTVT.